The 18 T cell receptor beta chains listed next were all sequenced from one sample in a study of coeliac disease (dated by TCRdb to 2022 to 2024). Preparation of the library involved the immunoSEQ multiplex PCR assay. The table was pulled from immuneACCESS by TCRdb, which kept in-frame rearrangements only. Such tables lose some clones; where checked, under half of the loss comes from unresolved V genes, and the rest has no known cause. The sample data list 8,700 or so clones, and roughly two thirds of these were observed just once. The top ten clonotypes cover over 20% of the sample. Specimen: lamina propria lymphocytes from the gut. The meaning of the sample's cell subset or site label: lamina propria cell (LPC) fraction of small intestinal biopsy. These receptors were obtained from a woman aged 60-75 years with celiac disease.

This clone was picked up a small number of times. This chain uses TRBV4-1 with TRBJ1-6; D is ambiguous. This CDR3 has 14 amino acids. V was cut by 0 bases and J by 6 bases, with 6 bases left in between. Germline loops: CDR1 MGHRA, CDR2 YSYEKL. CDR3 loop: CASSQEDINSPLHF. The CDR3 region has the DNA TGCGCCAGCAGCCAAGAAGACATTAATTCACCCCTCCACTTT.

The chain has TRBV7-9 and TRBJ2-7, with D possibly TRBD2 on 6 matching bases. The germline V and J ends were trimmed by 5 bases and 4 bases, with 12 bases remaining between them. The CDR3 is made up of 13 amino acids. The germline V gene has CDR1 SEHNR and CDR2 FQNEAQ (reference sequence). This CDR3 reads CASSRGGGYEQYF. For the CDR3, the DNA is TGTGCCAGCAGCCGAGGAGGAGGGTACGAGCAGTACTTC.

In nucleotides, the CDR3 is TGTGCCAGCAGCTTAGATCAGGGGTCCCACAATGAGCAGTTCTTC. Protein: CASSLDQGSHNEQFF. V is TRBV7-2 and J is TRBJ2-1, with a tentative D call TRBD1 (6 bases). Trimming shortened V by 1 base and J by 5 bases, and 12 bases separated the two germline ends. CDR1 is SGHTA, CDR2 FQGNSA, per germline. The length of the CDR3 is 15 residues.

This clone was seen only a few times. The chain links TRBV7-2 to TRBJ2-7; tentative D call: TRBD2 (6 bases). The CDR3 sequence is 15 residues long. The V end lost 4 bases, the J end lost 1 base, and 14 bases lay between the germline ends. Germline loops: CDR1 SGHTA, CDR2 FQGNSA. The DNA for the CDR3 is TGTGCCAGCAGCTACTCGGGACTGGGTTCCTACGAGCAGTACTTC. Residues: CASSYSGLGSYEQYF.

The count of this clone is one. The chain couples TRBV7-6 to TRBJ2-2; D gene ambiguous. The germline V gene encodes CDR1 SGHVS and CDR2 FNYEAQ. The CDR3 has 15 amino acids. Trimming shortened V by 0 bases and J by 2 bases, and 7 bases separated the two germline ends. The CDR3 DNA sequence: TGTGCCAGCAGCTTAGCAGAACTTAACACCGGGGAGCTGTTTTTT. Protein product: CASSLAELNTGELFF.

The V call is TRBV6-5, the J call TRBJ1-1; tentatively, D is TRBD1 (5 bases). Trimming took 7 bases from V and 0 from J, leaving 12 bases between them. The CDR3 has 14 amino acids. The germline CDR1 and CDR2 sequences are MNHEY and SVGAGI. The CDR3 bases are TGTGCCAGCACCTCCGGACACCTGAACACTGAAGCTTTCTTT. This translates into CASTSGHLNTEAFF.

The V and J genes are TRBV4-2 and TRBJ1-1; D is uncertain. The CDR3 is 14 amino acids. CDR1 and CDR2 (germline): LGHNA, YNFKEQ. V was trimmed by 0 bases and J by 4 bases, leaving 9 bases between them. DNA for the CDR3: TGTGCCAGCAGCCAAGACGCAGGACTCACTGAAGCTTTCTTT. It specifies CASSQDAGLTEAFF.

V usage is TRBV7-9 and J usage is TRBJ1-1; possible D gene TRBD1, 5 bases. V was clipped by 6 bases and J by 1 base, with 9 bases between them. This CDR3 region has 13 residues. CDR1 SEHNR and CDR2 FQNEAQ come from the germline V gene (reference sequence). The CDR3 bases are TGTGCCAGCAGTCAACAGGCGAACACTGAAGCTTTCTTT. Translating gives CASSQQANTEAFF.

The chain is built from TRBV7-9 and TRBJ2-7, with 7 bases identical to TRBD1. With 5 bases clipped from V and 2 bases from J, the junction kept 9 bases outside the gene matches. Germline-derived CDR1 and CDR2 are SEHNR and FQNEAQ (reference sequence). CDR3 length: 15 residues. CDR3 in DNA: TGTGCCAGCAGCCCGAGACAGGGTACGGCCTACGAGCAGTACTTC. Its protein is CASSPRQGTAYEQYF.

This chain uses TRBV11-2 with TRBJ2-1, with D possibly matching TRBD1 (6 bases). The CDR3 covers 13 residues. V shed 3 bases and J shed 9 bases, with 12 bases lying between them. Per the germline V gene, CDR1 is SGHAT and CDR2 is FQNNGV. Written as DNA, the CDR3 is TGTGCCAGCAGCTTCAAAACAGGGTTTGAGCAGTTCTTC. It translates to CASSFKTGFEQFF.

The J gene is TRBJ1-2, the V gene TRBV5-6, with TRBD1 identical over 7 bases. CDR1 is SGHDT, CDR2 YYEEEE, per germline. V dropped 4 bases and J dropped 5; count of bases not matched to a gene: 14. This CDR3 region has 16 residues. CDR3 DNA: TGTGCCAGCAGCCGTACGACCGGGACAGTCTTTTATGGCTACACCTTC. It codes for CASSRTTGTVFYGYTF.

V is TRBV11-2 and J is TRBJ2-7, with a possible D match to TRBD2 (5 bases). The CDR3 length is 12 residues. The V gene lost 3 bases and the J gene lost 6 bases, with 9 bases spanning the gap. Germline V gene lookup returns CDR1 SGHAT and CDR2 FQNNGV. The chain's CDR3 is CASSLHGIEQYF. The CDR3 coding sequence is TGTGCCAGCAGCTTGCACGGGATCGAGCAGTACTTC.

The chain combines TRBV7-7 with TRBJ2-5, with TRBD2 identical over 9 bases. This CDR3 is built from 17 residues. CDR1 and CDR2 from the germline V gene are SSHAT and FNYEAQ (reference sequence). V lost 4 bases to trimming and J lost 4 bases; unmatched junction nucleotides: 13. CDR3 nucleotides: TGTGCCAGCAGCTCCTCAAGGAACGCGGGGGGGAGAGAGACCCAGTACTTC. Its translation is CASSSSRNAGGRETQYF. Full variable domain (rest looked up from reference TRBV7-7 and TRBJ2-5): GAGVSQSPRYKVTKRGQDVTLRCDPISSHATLYWYQQALGQGPEFLTYFNYEAQPDKSGLPSDRFSAERPEGSISTLTIQRTEQRDSAMYRCASSSSRNAGGRETQYFGPGTRLLVL.

J is TRBJ1-1 and V is TRBV7-8; 11 nucleotides agree with TRBD1. From germline, CDR1 is SGHVS and CDR2 FQNEAQ. The CDR3 runs 16 residues. V shed 4 bases, J shed 2 bases, and the junction held 6 bases outside the gene matches. The DNA for the CDR3 is TGTGCCAGCAGCTGGGGACAGGGGGGGGTAAACACTGAAGCTTTCTTT. Protein sequence: CASSWGQGGVNTEAFF. Full variable domain (remainder filled in from reference TRBV7-8 and TRBJ1-1): GAGVSQSPRYKVAKRGQDVALRCDPISGHVSLFWYQQALGQGPEFLTYFQNEAQLDKSGLPSDRFFAERPEGSVSTLKIQRTQQEDSAVYLCASSWGQGGVNTEAFFGQGTRLTVV.

This clone turned up a few times. The chain has TRBV13 and TRBJ2-2, with D perhaps matching TRBD1 (6 bases). CDR3 length equals 14 residues. Trimming removed 1 base from V and 4 bases from J, with 7 bases in between. Germline loops: CDR1 PRHDT, CDR2 FYEKMQ (reference sequence). In DNA form, the CDR3 reads TGTGCCAGCAGCTTAGCAGGGGTCACCGGGGAGCTGTTTTTT. Protein: CASSLAGVTGELFF.

The rearrangement links TRBV4-1 to TRBJ2-1; weak D call: TRBD2 (5 bases). Trimming removed 0 bases from V and 5 bases from J, with 11 bases in between. The CDR3 runs to 15 residues. CDR1 is MGHRA and CDR2 is YSYEKL in the germline V gene. The CDR3, as DNA: TGCGCCAGCAGCCAAGATCACCCAGCGGACAATGAGCAGTTCTTC. Protein sequence: CASSQDHPADNEQFF.

The table lists this clone with a few counts. The chain carries TRBV7-2 and TRBJ1-5, with TRBD1 matching over 7 bases. This CDR3 comprises 15 residues. The J segment lost 5 bases and the V segment lost 5 bases, leaving 9 bases of the junction unmatched. Germline lookup yields CDR1 SGHTA and CDR2 FQGNSA. CDR3 nucleotides: TGTGCCAGCAGCCTGAGGTCAGGGGGTGATCAGCCCCAGCATTTT. Encoded protein: CASSLRSGGDQPQHF.

The CDR3 protein is CASSFLGQGAYGYTF. In DNA form, the CDR3 reads TGTGCCAGCAGCTTTCTGGGACAGGGGGCCTATGGCTACACCTTC. This sequence joins TRBV7-2 and TRBJ1-2, with 12 bases that match TRBD1. Germline V gene sequence: CDR1 SGHTA, CDR2 FQGNSA. Unmatched junction bases numbered 3, after V lost 3 bases and J lost 4 bases. This CDR3 is 15 amino acids long. Together with reference TRBV7-2 and TRBJ1-2, the CDR3 gives the full variable domain: GAGVSQSPSNKVTEKGKDVELRCDPISGHTALYWYRQSLGQGLEFLIYFQGNSAPDKSGLPSDRFSAERTGGSVSTLTIQRTQQEDSAVYLCASSFLGQGAYGYTFGSGTRLTVV.